These T cell receptor beta chains were read from a single sample in a study of T cells in Graves' hyperthyroidism and ophthalmopathy. TCRdb redid the calling of the multiplex PCR reads with MiXCR, one entry per CDR3 protein. The sample shows about 510,000 distinct CDR3 sequences, around 43% of them seen only once. The sequenced sample consisted of peripheral blood or thyroid tissue (not recorded which). These receptors were obtained from an adult woman with Graves' disease, either hyperthyroidism or ophthalmopathy (not recorded which). CDR3s include the opening cysteine and the closing phenylalanine or tryptophan. D genes are given only for firm matches. Size is omitted from some rows. Given values are once, few, many or a class for expanded clones.

.,.,TRBJ2-7,TRBV11-2,TGTGCCAGCAGCCCAATCCGGGACAACTCCTACGAGCAGTACTTC,CASSPIRDNSYEQYF
.,many,TRBJ1-1,TRBV4-2,TGTGCCAGCAGCCAAGATTGGGGGGAGGGAACTGAAGCTTTCTTT,CASSQDWGEGTEAFF
.,.,TRBJ1-3,TRBV29-1,TGCAGCGTTGAGGGGAGAGGACCTGAGTTGGGAAACACCATATATTTT,CSVEGRGPELGNTIYF
.,many,TRBJ2-5,TRBV5-1,TGTGCCAGCAGTTGGGGACAAGAGACCCAGTACTTC,CASSWGQETQYF
.,.,TRBJ1-2,TRBV9,TGTGCCAGCAGCGCCTTAGAGGGCTATGGCTACACCTTC,CASSALEGYGYTF
.,.,TRBJ2-7,TRBV24-1,TGTGCCACCAGCCGTCGAGGGAATAGAGGGCAGTACTTC,CATSRRGNRGQYF
.,.,TRBJ2-7,TRBV6-5,TGTGCCAGCAGTTACTTGCGGGGCGAGCAGTACTTC,CASSYLRGEQYF
.,.,TRBJ2-1,TRBV25-1,TGTGCCAGCAGTGAAGGTTGGGTGCTAGCTTGGCAGTTCTTC,CASSEGWVLAWQFF
.,few,TRBJ2-5,TRBV9,TGTGCCAGCAGCCCCCCTTCCGGGACGGCGGGGACCCAGTACTTC,CASSPPSGTAGTQYF
.,.,TRBJ2-7,TRBV5-1,TGCGCCAGCAGCTTGATTCCGGAAAGCGACAACTACGAGCAGTACTTC,CASSLIPESDNYEQYF
TRBD1,many,TRBJ2-7,TRBV29-1,TGCAGCGTTGGGACAGGGGCGTTATCAGAGCAGTACTTC,CSVGTGALSEQYF
.,.,TRBJ2-7,TRBV10-3,TGTGCCATCAGTGAATCGGTTCTAGCGAAGAACGAGCAGTACTTC,CAISESVLAKNEQYF
.,few,TRBJ2-5,TRBV29-1,TGCAGCGTGTCGGACGGGACCCAGTACTTC,CSVSDGTQYF
.,.,TRBJ2-7,TRBV2,TGTGCCAGCAGTGACAGGGAACTTCCCTACGAGCAGTACTTC,CASSDRELPYEQYF
TRBD1,.,TRBJ1-5,TRBV2,TGTGCCAGCGGTGGGACAGGCAATCAGCCCCAGCATTTT,CASGGTGNQPQHF
.,.,TRBJ2-5,TRBV5-1,TGCGCCAGCAGCTTGGGTCCTACGAGGGGGAGCGGATTGGAGACCCAGTACTTC,CASSLGPTRGSGLETQYF
TRBD1,few,TRBJ1-2,TRBV3-1,TGTGCCAGCAGCCAAGGACAGGGGGCGCGCGGCTACACCTTC,CASSQGQGARGYTF
.,many,TRBJ2-5,TRBV7-2,TGTGCCAGCAGCACCGGACGGGCGGAGACCCAGTACTTC,CASSTGRAETQYF
.,.,TRBJ2-7,TRBV29-1,TGCAGCAGCTCAGGGGGGACAGCCTTATCCTACGAGCAGTACTTC,CSSSGGTALSYEQYF
.,.,TRBJ1-1,TRBV6-5,TGTGCCAGCAGTCGACAGATTACGAACACTGAAGCTTTCTTT,CASSRQITNTEAFF
.,.,TRBJ2-7,TRBV4-1,TGCGCCAGCAGCCAAGAAGGCCACGGGGACGAGCAGTACTTC,CASSQEGHGDEQYF
TRBD1,many,TRBJ1-3,TRBV20-1,TGCAGTGCTAGCCCTTGGGACAGGGGGCAAGACACCATATATTTT,CSASPWDRGQDTIYF
.,many,TRBJ2-7,TRBV20-1,TGCAGTGCTTCCCTTTTGGGCCTGGGCGAGCAGTACTTC,CSASLLGLGEQYF
TRBD1,few,TRBJ2-6,TRBV9,TGTGCCAGCAGCCCCACAGGGGGCCACTCTGGGGCCAACGTCCTGACTTTC,CASSPTGGHSGANVLTF
.,many,TRBJ1-2,TRBV29-1,TGCAGTTCTGCGGGGAGTACGTCTGGATATGGCTACACCTTC,CSSAGSTSGYGYTF
TRBD1,.,TRBJ2-2,TRBV29-1,TGCAGCGTGATACAGGGGCCGAACACCGGGGAGCTGTTTTTT,CSVIQGPNTGELFF
.,once,TRBJ1-2,TRBV7-9,TGTGCCAGCAGCTTATATCGCGGACCCCTAAACTATGGCTACACCTTC,CASSLYRGPLNYGYTF
TRBD2,.,TRBJ2-1,TRBV10-1,TGTGCCAGCAGCTCCCAAGGGACTAGCGGGAGTATGTTCTTC,CASSSQGTSGSMFF
.,once,TRBJ1-5,TRBV18,TGTGCCAGCTCACACGGAAACAATCAGCCCCAGCATTTT,CASSHGNNQPQHF
.,.,TRBJ2-7,TRBV11-3,TGTGCCAGCAGCTTAGTTGTGGGGGCCCTCTACGAGCAGTACTTC,CASSLVVGALYEQYF
.,few,TRBJ2-5,TRBV15,TGTGCCACCAGCAGAGATCGGCACCAGGAGACCCAGTACTTC,CATSRDRHQETQYF
.,.,TRBJ2-5,TRBV29-1,TGCAGCGTTGAAAGTACAGGCGGGGAGACCCAGTACTTC,CSVESTGGETQYF
TRBD1,many,TRBJ1-5,TRBV2,TGTGCCAGCAGTTTGGACAGGTCTGGTCAGCCCCAGCATTTT,CASSLDRSGQPQHF
.,.,TRBJ1-2,TRBV7-6,TGTGCCAGCAGTTACTCGAACAGGCTGGGCTACACCTTC,CASSYSNRLGYTF
.,many,TRBJ1-2,TRBV14,TGTGCCAGCAGCCAACAGAACTATGGCTACACCTTC,CASSQQNYGYTF
.,many,TRBJ1-6,TRBV12-3/TRBV12-4,TGTGCCAGCAGTTTCCCGTACGACGATTCACCCCTCCACTTT,CASSFPYDDSPLHF
.,.,TRBJ2-7,TRBV20-1,TGCAGTGCTAGCCCCTCCAGGGGCGAGCAGTACTTC,CSASPSRGEQYF
TRBD2,once,TRBJ2-5,TRBV7-2,TGTGCCAGCTCGGGACTAGCGGGAGTTAGGCAGACCCAGTACTTC,CASSGLAGVRQTQYF
.,few,TRBJ2-7,TRBV18,TGTGCCAGCTCACCGACACAGTCCTACGAGCAGTACTTC,CASSPTQSYEQYF
.,once,TRBJ2-5,TRBV12-3/TRBV12-4,TGTGCCAGCAGTTTGAAGGAAGAGACCCAGTACTTC,CASSLKEETQYF
.,.,TRBJ1-1,TRBV28,TGTGCCAGCAGGATAGCCGGAGGGAGGGGCACTGAAGCTTTCTTT,CASRIAGGRGTEAFF
.,few,TRBJ2-7,TRBV7-8,TGTGCCAGCAGTACCAACCTTTACGAGCAGTACTTC,CASSTNLYEQYF
.,many,TRBJ1-5,TRBV14,TGTGCCAGCAGCCAAGAGGGCGGTCAGCCCCAGCATTTT,CASSQEGGQPQHF
TRBD1,many,TRBJ1-2,TRBV9,TGTGCCAGCAGCGCCCGCCCCGCCGGGACAGCGGAATCATTGGGTACCTTC,CASSARPAGTAESLGTF
.,few,TRBJ2-1,TRBV9,TGTGCCAGCAGCGTAGCGGGGACCTACAATGAGCAGTTCTTC,CASSVAGTYNEQFF
.,few,TRBJ1-5,TRBV20-1,TGCAGTGCTGGAGTCTTGGACACCTTCAATCAGCCCCAGCATTTT,CSAGVLDTFNQPQHF
.,.,TRBJ1-2,TRBV29-1,TGCAGGGGTTGGGGCTATGGCTACACCTTC,CRGWGYGYTF
.,many,TRBJ1-5,TRBV12-3/TRBV12-4,TGTGCCAGCAGTTTCGGGGATGATCAGCCCCAGCATTTT,CASSFGDDQPQHF